In this sample, the clone carrying this TCR beta chain turned up a few times. Between the trimmed V and J ends, which lost 6 bases and 2 bases, there was a span of 11 bases. Germline CDR1 DFQATT, CDR2 SNEGSKA (reference sequence). The CDR3 contains 12 residues. At least 3 on the Clinical Activity Score was recorded for ophthalmopathy patients, who also had NOSPECS grade at least 4 and duration under 3 months. Reasons for excluding patients were uncontrolled infection, other autoimmune disease, pregnancy or lactation. The data originate from a study of T cells in Graves' hyperthyroidism and ophthalmopathy. TCR beta CDR3 regions were amplified from RNA. In the first-round RT-PCR of the TCR CDR3, the HTBI primer set was used. TCRdb called the multiplex PCR reads again in MiXCR, with one record for every CDR3 protein. Of 500,000 or so distinct CDR3 sequences detected, more than 15% appear once; the ten largest clones hold approximately 16%.

Sequenced sample: blood. The rearrangement links TRBV20-1 to TRBJ2-7, with D possibly being TRBD2 (5 bases). This clonotype originated in a woman under 30 with Graves' ophthalmopathy. In DNA, the CDR3 is TGCAGTGCCCAGGACGGGACCTACGAGCAGTACTTC. Translation gives CSAQDGTYEQYF.